The rows below give T cell receptor beta chains drawn from one sample of a study of identical twins. Using its own MiXCR run on the 5' RACE reads, TCRdb lists one record per CDR3 protein. The data show roughly 230,000 distinct CDR3 sequences, around 8% seen once. These same data were also listed under a study on yellow fever vaccine responses in identical twins.

Sequenced input: CD8+ T cells sorted from blood. The receptors derive from a woman between 18 and 30 years old in good health. CDR3s include the opening cysteine and the closing phenylalanine or tryptophan. The D gene is left open where the match is weak. Clone size is shown for a subset of rows, as once, few, many or a class of expanded clone.

CDR3 DNA: TGTGCCAGCAGCCAAGATGGAAATCGGGCCTACGAGCAGTACTTC
CDR3 protein: CASSQDGNRAYEQYF
J gene: TRBJ2-7
D gene: NA
V gene: TRBV14
clone size: NA

CDR3 DNA: TGCAGTGCTAGAGTAGAGACAGGGCCCTCCTACGAGCAGTACTTC
CDR3 protein: CSARVETGPSYEQYF
J gene: TRBJ2-7
D gene: TRBD1
V gene: TRBV20-1
clone size: few

CDR3 DNA: TGTGCCAGCAGCGGAGAATCCAATTCGGGGGCCGGCAATCAGCCCCAGCATTTT
CDR3 protein: CASSGESNSGAGNQPQHF
J gene: TRBJ1-5
D gene: NA
V gene: TRBV9
clone size: NA

CDR3 DNA: TGTGCCAGCAGTTACGACCCCTTAGCGGGGCCCACAGATACGCAGTATTTT
CDR3 protein: CASSYDPLAGPTDTQYF
J gene: TRBJ2-3
D gene: TRBD2
V gene: TRBV6-2/TRBV6-3
clone size: few

CDR3 DNA: TGCAGCGCAGCCGACAGGGACTACGAGCAGTACTTC
CDR3 protein: CSAADRDYEQYF
J gene: TRBJ2-7
D gene: TRBD1
V gene: TRBV29-1
clone size: NA

CDR3 DNA: TGTGCCAGCAGCCCCCGGTCCTTAATAAACCCGAACACTGAAGCTTTCTTT
CDR3 protein: CASSPRSLINPNTEAFF
J gene: TRBJ1-1
D gene: NA
V gene: TRBV7-3
clone size: many

CDR3 DNA: TGTGCCAGCAGAGGACTAGCGGGAGTTCCCTACAATGAGCAGTTCTTC
CDR3 protein: CASRGLAGVPYNEQFF
J gene: TRBJ2-1
D gene: TRBD2
V gene: TRBV7-2
clone size: few

CDR3 DNA: TGTGCCAGCAGTTCTCCTAGCGGGGTCTACAATGAGCAGTTCTTC
CDR3 protein: CASSSPSGVYNEQFF
J gene: TRBJ2-1
D gene: TRBD2
V gene: TRBV27
clone size: many

CDR3 DNA: TGCAGTGCTAGAGATCGGAAGGGGTCCGAATTTTCGGTAGAGCAGTTCTTC
CDR3 protein: CSARDRKGSEFSVEQFF
J gene: TRBJ2-1
D gene: NA
V gene: TRBV20-1
clone size: many

CDR3 DNA: TGTGCCAGCAGCTTCGATTCCGGGACACATCAAGAGACCCAGTACTTC
CDR3 protein: CASSFDSGTHQETQYF
J gene: TRBJ2-5
D gene: NA
V gene: TRBV7-6
clone size: NA

CDR3 DNA: TGTGCCATCAGTGAGTCAAGCTCCTACAATGAGCAGTTCTTC
CDR3 protein: CAISESSSYNEQFF
J gene: TRBJ2-1
D gene: NA
V gene: TRBV10-3
clone size: many

CDR3 DNA: TGCAGTGCTAGAGATGGCGTGAGGCTAGCGGGAGATGAGCAGTTCTTC
CDR3 protein: CSARDGVRLAGDEQFF
J gene: TRBJ2-1
D gene: TRBD2
V gene: TRBV20-1
clone size: many

CDR3 DNA: TGTGCCAGCACCGACAGGGTCGGGTATAAGGAGACCCAGTACTTC
CDR3 protein: CASTDRVGYKETQYF
J gene: TRBJ2-5
D gene: TRBD1
V gene: TRBV28
clone size: few

CDR3 DNA: TGTGCCAGCAGTTTCGACGGAGGGAACACCGGGGAGCTGTTTTTT
CDR3 protein: CASSFDGGNTGELFF
J gene: TRBJ2-2
D gene: NA
V gene: TRBV27
clone size: few

CDR3 DNA: TGTGCCAGCAGCTTTTACGGGGGCGAGGCGTACGAGCAGTACTTC
CDR3 protein: CASSFYGGEAYEQYF
J gene: TRBJ2-7
D gene: NA
V gene: TRBV7-3
clone size: few

CDR3 DNA: TGTGCCATCAGTGAGTTCCGGGACGATTCCTACGAGCAGTACTTC
CDR3 protein: CAISEFRDDSYEQYF
J gene: TRBJ2-7
D gene: NA
V gene: TRBV10-3
clone size: few